This TCR beta chain was sequenced during a study of blood T cells in healthy people across ages. V lost 6 bases, J lost 2 bases, and 8 bases stayed unmatched. Looked up from germline, CDR1 is SNHLY and CDR2 is FYNNEI. The CDR3 is 16 amino acids. Regarding the study as a whole: Estimated diversity across one million T cells was deemed an underestimate.

Points on this clonotype: Its target is not known.

Using a J-beta primer mix together with a sample-barcoded 5' primer, a second PCR was run for roughly 6 to 12 cycles. Each sample provided no less than 2.5 million CDR3-containing paired-end reads. TCRdb re-analysed the 5' RACE reads in MiXCR, keeping a single row per CDR3 protein. The data hold about 1,400,000 distinct CDR3 sequences, with roughly 64% observed a single time. The specimen was blood. The origin of this receptor is a man aged 18 to 30 in good health. The gene calls are TRBV2 and TRBJ2-1, with TRBD1 matching 9 bases. The CDR3 region is CASRPTRQGAYNEQFF. The CDR3 nucleotides read TGTGCCAGCAGACCCACTAGACAGGGGGCCTACAATGAGCAGTTCTTC.